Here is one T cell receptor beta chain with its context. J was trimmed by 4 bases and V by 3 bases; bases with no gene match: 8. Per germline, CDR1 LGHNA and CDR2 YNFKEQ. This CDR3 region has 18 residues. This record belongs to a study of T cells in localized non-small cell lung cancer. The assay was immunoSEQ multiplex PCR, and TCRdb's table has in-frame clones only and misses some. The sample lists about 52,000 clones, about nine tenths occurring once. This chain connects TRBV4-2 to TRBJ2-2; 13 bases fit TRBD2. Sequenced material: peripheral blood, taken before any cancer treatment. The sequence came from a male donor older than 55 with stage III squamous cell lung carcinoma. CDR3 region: CASSHPGTSGTGTGELFF. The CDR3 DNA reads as TGTGCCAGCAGCCACCCCGGGACTAGCGGGACTGGCACCGGGGAGCTGTTTTTT.